This T cell receptor (beta chain) was obtained from a study of cytotoxic CD8 clonotypes in ibrutinib-treated CLL. Study-wide background: Patients attained about 25 partial and 2 complete responses; at median around 68 months, around 15 remained remitted while approximately 12 progressed. Productive templates per sample averaged approximately 240,000; productive rearrangements, just under 95,000.

On this clone: The antigen is unknown.

The CDR3 covers 14 residues. Trimming shortened V by 1 base and J by 0 bases, and 7 bases separated the two germline ends. In germline, CDR1 is SGHAT, CDR2 FQNNGV. The repertoire was sequenced with immunoSEQ multiplex PCR; TCRdb's copy has only in-frame clones and lacks some. The data contain about 300,000 clones, around 76% of them seen just once; the ten biggest clones take up approximately 5.6%. Notes on the study in general: Clonality grew at ibrutinib response; at progression, it decreased back toward baseline.

This sequence originates from a human donor with chronic lymphocytic leukemia. The V call is TRBV11-2, the J call TRBJ2-7; D unresolved. Sequencing was performed on PBMCs, taken at disease progression, from a patient treated with ibrutinib. This chain's CDR3 is CASSLAYTSYEQYF. CDR3 bases: TGTGCCAGCAGCTTAGCCTACACCTCCTACGAGCAGTACTTC.